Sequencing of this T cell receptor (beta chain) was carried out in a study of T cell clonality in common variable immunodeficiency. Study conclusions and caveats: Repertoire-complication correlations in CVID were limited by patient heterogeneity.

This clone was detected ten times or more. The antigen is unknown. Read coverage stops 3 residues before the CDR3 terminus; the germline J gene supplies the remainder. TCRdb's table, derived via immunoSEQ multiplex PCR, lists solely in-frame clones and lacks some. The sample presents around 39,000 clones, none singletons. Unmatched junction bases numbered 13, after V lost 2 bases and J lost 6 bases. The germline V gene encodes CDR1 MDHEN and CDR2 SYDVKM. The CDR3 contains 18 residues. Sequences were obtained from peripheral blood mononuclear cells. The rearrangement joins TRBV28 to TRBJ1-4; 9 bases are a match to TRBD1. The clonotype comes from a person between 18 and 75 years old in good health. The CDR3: CASSLGLPGTGIHEKLFF. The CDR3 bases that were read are TGTGCCAGCAGTTTAGGGCTTCCGGGGACAGGGATACATGAAAAA.